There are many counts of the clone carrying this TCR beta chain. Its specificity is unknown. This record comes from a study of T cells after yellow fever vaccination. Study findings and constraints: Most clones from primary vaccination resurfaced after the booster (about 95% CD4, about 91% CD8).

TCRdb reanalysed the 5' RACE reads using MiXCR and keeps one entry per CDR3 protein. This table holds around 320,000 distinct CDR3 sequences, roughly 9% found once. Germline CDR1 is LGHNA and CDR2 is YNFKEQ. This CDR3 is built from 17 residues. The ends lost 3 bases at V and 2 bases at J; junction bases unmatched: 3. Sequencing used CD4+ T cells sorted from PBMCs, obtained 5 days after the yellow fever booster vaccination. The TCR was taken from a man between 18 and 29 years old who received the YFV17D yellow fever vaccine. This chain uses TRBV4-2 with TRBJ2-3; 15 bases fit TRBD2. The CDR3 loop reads CASSQGLAGGVTDTQYF. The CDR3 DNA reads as TGTGCCAGCAGCCAGGGACTAGCGGGGGGTGTCACAGATACGCAGTATTTT.